The clone carrying this T cell receptor beta chain was picked up a small number of times. CDR1 is KGHSH and CDR2 is LQKENI in the germline V gene. The trim removed 6 bases at V and 6 bases at J, leaving 4 bases unmatched. The CDR3 has 14 residues. The data are from a study of cytomegalovirus exposure and HLA in healthy donors. Primers included in the PCR were 60 Vbeta and 13 Jbeta primers. Method: immunoSEQ multiplex PCR; TCRdb's copy keeps in-frame clones and lacks some. Among some 150,000 clones listed, about 78% were seen once. The genes are TRBV18 and TRBJ1-4, with 10 bases identical to TRBD1. This sequence was found in a man aged 45-60 years in good health and CMV-seropositive. The source material was PBMCs. DNA for the CDR3: TGTGCCAGCTCCCGACAGGGGGCCGATGAAAAACTGTTTTTT. Amino acid sequence: CASSRQGADEKLFF.